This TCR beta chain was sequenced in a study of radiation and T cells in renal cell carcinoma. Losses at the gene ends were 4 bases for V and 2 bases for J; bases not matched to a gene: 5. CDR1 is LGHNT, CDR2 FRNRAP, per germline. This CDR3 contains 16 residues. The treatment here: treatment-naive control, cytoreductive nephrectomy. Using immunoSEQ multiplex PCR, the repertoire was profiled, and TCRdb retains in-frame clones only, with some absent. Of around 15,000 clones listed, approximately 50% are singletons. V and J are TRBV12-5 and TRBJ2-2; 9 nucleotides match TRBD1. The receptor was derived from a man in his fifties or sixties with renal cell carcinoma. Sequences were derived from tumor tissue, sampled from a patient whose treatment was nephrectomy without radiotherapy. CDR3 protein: CASGSTGGANTGELFF. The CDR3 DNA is TGTGCTAGTGGTTCTACAGGGGGCGCAAACACCGGGGAGCTGTTTTTT.